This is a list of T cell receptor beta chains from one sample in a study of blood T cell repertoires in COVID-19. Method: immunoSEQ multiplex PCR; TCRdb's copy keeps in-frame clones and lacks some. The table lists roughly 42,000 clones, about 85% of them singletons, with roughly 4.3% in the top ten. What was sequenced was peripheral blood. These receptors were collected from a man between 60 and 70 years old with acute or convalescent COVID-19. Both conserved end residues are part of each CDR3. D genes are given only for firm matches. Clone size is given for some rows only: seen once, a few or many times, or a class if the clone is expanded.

CASSLAGTGSFITEAFF | TGTGCCAGCAGCTTGGCCGGGACAGGTTCGTTTATCACTGAAGCTTTCTTT | TRBV7-6 | TRBD1 | TRBJ1-1 | -
CASSVLVTGELFF | TGTGCCAGCAGCGTGCTAGTCACCGGGGAGCTGTTTTTT | TRBV9 | - | TRBJ2-2 | -
CASSPTGPYGYTF | TGTGCCAGCAGCCCGACAGGGCCTTATGGCTACACCTTC | TRBV9 | TRBD1 | TRBJ1-2 | -
CASSPRGGGEQFF | TGTGCCAGCAGCCCCCGGGGGGGCGGTGAGCAGTTCTTC | TRBV7-3 | TRBD2 | TRBJ2-1 | -
CASSMAGGTEAFF | TGTGCCAGTAGTATGGCAGGGGGCACTGAAGCTTTCTTT | TRBV19 | TRBD1 | TRBJ1-1 | -
CASSLRVGSSYNSPLHF | TGTGCCAGCAGCCTCCGGGTCGGGAGCTCCTATAATTCACCCCTCCACTTT | TRBV27 | - | TRBJ1-6 | -
CASSLRTGEAFF | TGTGCCAGCTCACTCCGGACAGGAGAAGCTTTCTTT | TRBV18 | TRBD1 | TRBJ1-1 | -
CASSLNSPLHF | TGTGCCAGCAGCCTGAATTCACCCCTCCACTTT | TRBV13 | - | TRBJ1-6 | -
CSVRGRYEQYF | TGCAGCGTTAGGGGCAGGTACGAGCAGTACTTC | TRBV29-1 | - | TRBJ2-7 | -
CASSDRDREASRYF | TGTGCCAGCAGCGACCGGGACAGGGAAGCTTCGAGGTACTTC | TRBV11-2 | TRBD1 | TRBJ2-7 | -
CSVVLPRGFNEQFF | TGCAGCGTTGTACTCCCCAGGGGGTTCAATGAGCAGTTCTTC | TRBV29-1 | TRBD1 | TRBJ2-1 | -
CSVGTGLDQPQHF | TGCAGCGTCGGCACAGGGCTCGATCAGCCCCAGCATTTT | TRBV29-1 | - | TRBJ1-5 | -
CASSQDTGANTEAFF | TGCGCCAGCAGCCAAGATACAGGGGCGAACACTGAAGCTTTCTTT | TRBV4-3 | TRBD1 | TRBJ1-1 | -
CASSLEAGGFGAFF | TGTGCCAGCAGCTTGGAGGCAGGGGGCTTTGGAGCTTTCTTT | TRBV5-4 | TRBD1 | TRBJ1-1 | -
CASSLYPPGQVVDQPQHF | TGTGCCAGTAGTCTATACCCCCCGGGACAGGTGGTTGATCAGCCCCAGCATTTT | TRBV19 | TRBD1 | TRBJ1-5 | -
CASSYTSNGELFF | TGTGCCAGCAGTTACACTAGCAACGGGGAACTGTTTTTT | TRBV6-5 | - | TRBJ1-4 | -
CASSPGLAGLADTQYF | TGTGCCAGCAGCCCAGGACTAGCGGGGTTGGCAGATACGCAGTATTTT | TRBV14 | TRBD2 | TRBJ2-3 | -
CASSTRDRGYRADGYTF | TGTGCCAGCAGTACCCGGGACAGGGGTTATCGGGCAGATGGCTACACCTTC | TRBV6-4 | TRBD1 | TRBJ1-2 | -
CASTTGQGAYYGYTF | TGTGCCAGCACCACCGGACAGGGGGCTTACTATGGCTACACCTTC | TRBV6-5 | TRBD1 | TRBJ1-2 | -
CASGAELSPLHF | TGTGCCAGCGGGGCAGAGCTTTCACCCCTCCACTTT | TRBV9 | - | TRBJ1-6 | -
CASSYRTGSSSYNEQFF | TGTGCCAGCAGTTACCGGACAGGCTCTAGCTCCTACAATGAGCAGTTCTTC | TRBV6-2/TRBV6-3 | TRBD1 | TRBJ2-1 | few
CASSEQGFSGNTIYF | TGTGCCAGCAGTGAACAGGGGTTCTCTGGAAACACCATATATTTT | TRBV6-1 | - | TRBJ1-3 | -
CASSEQGAYGYTF | TGTGCCAGCAGTGAACAGGGGGCTTATGGCTACACCTTC | TRBV2 | TRBD1 | TRBJ1-2 | -
CASSLEGGYTF | TGTGCCAGCAGCCTTGAGGGTGGCTACACCTTC | TRBV9 | - | TRBJ1-2 | -
CASSLVTTTGYTF | TGTGCCAGCAGCTTGGTGACAACGACTGGCTACACCTTC | TRBV5-5 | - | TRBJ1-2 | -
CASSQEGLNYNEQFF | TGTGCCAGCAGCCAGGAGGGGCTGAACTACAATGAGCAGTTCTTC | TRBV3-1/TRBV3-2 | - | TRBJ2-1 | -
CASSYDFQGNGYTF | TGTGCCAGCAGCTACGATTTTCAGGGGAATGGCTACACCTTC | TRBV7-2 | - | TRBJ1-2 | -
CASSPQRGRANYGYTF | TGCGCCAGCAGCCCCCAAAGGGGGAGAGCTAACTATGGCTACACCTTC | TRBV5-1 | - | TRBJ1-2 | few
CASSHAGDNEQFF | TGTGCCAGCAGCCACGCCGGGGACAATGAGCAGTTCTTC | TRBV3-1/TRBV3-2 | - | TRBJ2-1 | -
CASSQETGYSPLHF | TGTGCCAGCAGCCAAGAGACAGGGTACTCACCCCTCCACTTT | TRBV14 | TRBD1 | TRBJ1-6 | -
CASSEGTGVNEQFF | TGTGCCAGCTCTGAAGGGACAGGAGTGAATGAGCAGTTCTTC | TRBV18 | TRBD1 | TRBJ2-1 | -
CAWTRKANSPLHF | TGTGCCTGGACACGTAAAGCCAATTCACCCCTCCACTTT | TRBV30 | - | TRBJ1-6 | -
CASSFRSGSDSNQPQHF | TGTGCCAGCAGCTTTCGGTCCGGGTCAGATAGCAATCAGCCCCAGCATTTT | TRBV5-6 | - | TRBJ1-5 | -
CASSAGERSGETQYF | TGTGCCAGCAGTGCGGGGGAAAGGTCGGGAGAGACCCAGTACTTC | TRBV25-1 | - | TRBJ2-5 | -
CASSPTVGQGAYEQYF | TGCGCCAGCAGCCCAACCGTGGGACAGGGGGCCTACGAGCAGTACTTC | TRBV5-1 | TRBD1 | TRBJ2-7 | -
CASSAGGLTSGANVLTF | TGTGCCAGCAGCGCCGGAGGTCTTACATCTGGGGCCAACGTCCTGACTTTC | TRBV7-8 | - | TRBJ2-6 | -
CATSDPGQGIYGYTF | TGTGCCACCAGTGATCCCGGACAGGGGATCTATGGCTACACCTTC | TRBV24-1 | TRBD1 | TRBJ1-2 | -
CASSQDGTGSWGNTEAFF | TGCGCCAGCAGCCAAGATGGGACAGGGTCGTGGGGGAACACTGAAGCTTTCTTT | TRBV4-3 | TRBD1 | TRBJ1-1 | -
CATSVGGSNEQFF | TGTGCCACCAGTGTGGGGGGATCCAATGAGCAGTTCTTC | TRBV24-1 | - | TRBJ2-1 | -
CASTDRGTRNTEAFF | TGTGCCAGCACCGACAGGGGCACCCGGAACACTGAAGCTTTCTTT | TRBV2 | TRBD1 | TRBJ1-1 | -
CASSLARESHEQFF | TGTGCCAGCAGCTTGGCCAGGGAAAGCCATGAGCAGTTCTTC | TRBV5-6 | - | TRBJ2-1 | -